The rows below give T cell receptor beta chains drawn from one sample of a study of T cells after yellow fever vaccination. Each CDR3 protein is one row after TCRdb ran MiXCR on the 5' RACE reads. The table records about 320,000 distinct CDR3 sequences, approximately 4.3% of them present only once. The material sequenced was PBMCs, taken 15 days after the yellow fever booster vaccination. The receptors were gathered from a man younger than 30 who received the YFV17D yellow fever vaccine. Both conserved end residues are part of each CDR3. The order of the fields is J gene, V gene, clone size, CDR3 protein. For some rows the clone size is stated as once, few or many, or as a class when expanded; others skip it.

TRBJ1-4 | TRBV5-1 | few | CASSLGLTGEKLFF
TRBJ2-2 | TRBV10-2 | NA | CASKLRTYSGGGSTGELFF
TRBJ1-5 | TRBV4-1 | many | CASSYSEYQPQHF
TRBJ1-2 | TRBV27 | few | CASSTDGVGNYGYTF
TRBJ1-1 | TRBV5-5 | many | CASIRQGAAEAFF
TRBJ1-2 | TRBV6-2/TRBV6-3 | many | CASSSGRSGVYGYTF
TRBJ2-1 | TRBV5-6 | few | CASSLVGRQWNNEQFF
TRBJ1-2 | TRBV5-1 | many | CASSLGDRENYGYTF
TRBJ2-1 | TRBV12-3/TRBV12-4 | many | CASSFRINEQFF
TRBJ2-7 | TRBV5-1 | many | CASSLELSYEQYF
TRBJ2-5 | TRBV7-6 | few | CASSLYASGVGETQYF
TRBJ1-4 | TRBV5-6 | few | CASSTLRRGHDEKLFF